The 27 T cell receptor beta chains reported below all come from one sample, sequenced in a study of T cells expressing NK-cell markers. TCRdb processed the 5' RACE reads again and assigns one entry to each CDR3 protein, with no DNA. Its table records some 450,000 distinct CDR3 sequences. Sequencing used blood T cells: a sorted CD56 or NKG2C T cell subset, CD4+ or CD8+ T cells, or bulk PBMC T cells (not recorded which). The receptors come from a woman aged 18 to 75 in good health.

The genes are TRBV11-2 and TRBJ2-7. This CDR3 spans 13 amino acids. Per germline, CDR1 SGHAT and CDR2 FQNNGV. CDR3 in amino acids: CASSRTIEREQYF.

This chain links TRBV18 with TRBJ1-2; no DNA is available, so the TRBD1 call from TCRdb remains unchecked. Germline loops: CDR1 KGHSH, CDR2 LQKENI. There are 14 residues in the CDR3. CDR3 residues: CASSPRGTGDGYTF. The full variable domain, completed using reference TRBV18 and TRBJ1-2, is NAGVMQNPRHLVRRRGQEARLRCSPMKGHSHVYWYRQLPEEGLKFMVYLQKENIIDESGMPKERFSAEFPKEGPSILRIQQVVRGDSAAYFCASSPRGTGDGYTFGSGTRLTVV.

The chain recombines TRBV6-1 with TRBJ2-5; the TCRdb call, TRBD1, lacks DNA for checking. There are 15 residues in the CDR3. The germline CDR1 and CDR2 sequences are MNHNS and SASEGT. CDR3 loop: CASRRTGAGGETQYF.

V is TRBV20-1 and J is TRBJ1-1; TCRdb's D call, TRBD1, is unchecked because there is no DNA. This CDR3 is built from 13 residues. Germline V gene sequence: CDR1 DFQATT, CDR2 SNEGSKA (reference sequence). CDR3 sequence: CSEVQGSPTEAFF.

The V gene is TRBV3-1, the J gene TRBJ2-2; as DNA is missing, the TRBD2 call by TCRdb cannot be tested. CDR3 length: 16 residues. Germline V gene sequence: CDR1 LGHDT, CDR2 YNNKEL (reference sequence). CDR3 residues: CASSPTSFSNTGELFF.

The CDR3 loop reads CASSFGDFGQQQYF. J is TRBJ2-7 and V is TRBV12-3 or TRBV12-4; the D gene TCRdb calls, TRBD2, cannot be checked with no DNA. The CDR3 loop spans 14 amino acids.

The genes are TRBV6-1 and TRBJ2-5; TCRdb reports TRBD2, a call that lacks DNA to check it against. The germline CDR1 and CDR2 sequences are MNHNS and SASEGT. The CDR3 is made up of 15 amino acids. The CDR3 protein is CASSRTSGKWETQYF.

The V and J genes are TRBV20-1 and TRBJ2-3; TCRdb selects TRBD1, and the lack of DNA leaves this call unchecked. The CDR3 loop spans 15 amino acids. CDR1 DFQATT and CDR2 SNEGSKA come from the germline V gene (reference sequence). This chain's CDR3 is CSALRTGASTDTQYF.

The J gene is TRBJ2-3, the V gene TRBV12-3 or TRBV12-4; TCRdb calls TRBD2, which cannot be checked without DNA. The CDR3 is made up of 13 amino acids. The chain's CDR3 is CASTALSTDTQYF.

The chain joins TRBV29-1 to TRBJ2-2; the D call from TCRdb, TRBD1, cannot be confirmed without DNA. CDR3 size: 15 residues. CDR1 and CDR2 (germline): SQVTM, ANQGSEA. The CDR3 spells CSVEGSRGKTGELFF.

The chain couples TRBV2 to TRBJ1-6; checking the TCRdb D call of TRBD1 is not possible without DNA. This CDR3 is 13 amino acids long. Germline V gene sequence: CDR1 SNHLY, CDR2 FYNNEI. The CDR3 spells CASRPGQGSPLHF.

CDR3 sequence reads: CASSENTYNEQFF. V usage is TRBV2 and J usage is TRBJ2-1. The CDR3 is 13 amino acids. Germline V CDR1 and CDR2: SNHLY, FYNNEI. Variable domain in full (rest from reference TRBV2 and TRBJ2-1): EPEVTQTPSHQVTQMGQEVILRCVPISNHLYFYWYRQILGQKVEFLVSFYNNEISEKSEIFDDQFSVERPDGSNFTLKIRSTKLEDSAMYFCASSENTYNEQFFGPGTRLTVL.

The V and J genes are TRBV3-1 and TRBJ2-1; TCRdb's D gene call, TRBD2, goes unchecked for lack of DNA. The CDR3 is 16 residues long. The germline gives CDR1 LGHDT, CDR2 YNNKEL (reference sequence). CDR3 amino acids: CASSLPGLAVGNEQFF.

V usage is TRBV3-1 and J usage is TRBJ2-5; TCRdb returns TRBD2, unconfirmable since there is no DNA. CDR1 is LGHDT and CDR2 is YNNKEL in the germline V gene (reference sequence). The CDR3 contains 15 residues. CDR3 sequence reads: CASSYSGVNQETQYF.

The chain links TRBV18 to TRBJ2-3; TCRdb calls TRBD2, which cannot be checked without DNA. The germline CDR1 and CDR2 sequences are KGHSH and LQKENI. This CDR3 has 16 amino acids. The CDR3: CASSPWASGSLDTQYF.

The chain carries TRBV20-1 and TRBJ2-7. CDR1 and CDR2 from the germline V gene are DFQATT and SNEGSKA (reference sequence). CDR3 length: 11 residues. This CDR3 is CSATSDYEQYF.

The rearrangement joins TRBV20-1 to TRBJ1-5; TCRdb outputs TRBD1, but without DNA this stays unchecked. The CDR3 spans 14 residues. The germline V gene encodes CDR1 DFQATT and CDR2 SNEGSKA (reference sequence). This chain's CDR3 is CSARGRQGDQPQHF.

The chain couples TRBV10-3 to TRBJ1-1; TCRdb's D call, TRBD1, is unchecked because there is no DNA. The CDR3 spans 12 residues. CDR1 and CDR2 (germline): ENHRY, SYGVKD. The CDR3 region is CAIRGGNTEAFF.

V and J are TRBV7-9 and TRBJ1-1; TCRdb outputs TRBD1, but without DNA this stays unchecked. Looked up from germline, CDR1 is SEHNR and CDR2 is FQNEAQ (reference sequence). The CDR3 covers 15 residues. CDR3 protein: CASGGLDGLNTEAFF.

V gene TRBV20-1 combines with J gene TRBJ1-1; TCRdb picks TRBD1, but there is no DNA to check that call. Germline V CDR1 and CDR2: DFQATT, SNEGSKA (reference sequence). The CDR3 has 13 residues. CDR3 loop: CSARTDRRLEAFF.

The chain has TRBV12-3 or TRBV12-4 and TRBJ2-1; TCRdb picks TRBD2, but there is no DNA to check that call. This CDR3 contains 14 residues. The CDR3 is CASRQTSGGNEQFF.

The rearrangement joins TRBV6-5 to TRBJ1-1. The germline CDR1 and CDR2 sequences are MNHEY and SVGAGI. This CDR3 has 15 amino acids. The CDR3 protein is CASSYSLEYLREAFF.

This chain links TRBV18 with TRBJ2-5; lacking DNA, the TRBD1 call made by TCRdb goes unchecked. CDR1 and CDR2 (germline): KGHSH, LQKENI. The CDR3 length is 15 residues. The CDR3 is CASSPPSRGAETQYF.

This sequence joins TRBV5-6 and TRBJ2-3; the D call from TCRdb, TRBD2, cannot be confirmed without DNA. The CDR3 spans 18 residues. Germline CDR1 reads SGHDT; CDR2 reads YYEEEE. The CDR3: CASSVGLAGKPSTDTQYF.

V usage is TRBV29-1 and J usage is TRBJ2-2; TCRdb's D gene call, TRBD2, goes unchecked for lack of DNA. The CDR3 sequence is 12 residues long. CDR1 is SQVTM and CDR2 is ANQGSEA in the germline V gene. CDR3 sequence reads: CSFLAGTGELFF.

This chain uses TRBV6-1 with TRBJ1-1. Germline V lookup: CDR1 MNHNS, CDR2 SASEGT. The CDR3 contains 13 residues. CDR3 in amino acids: CASSGGENTEAFF.

This chain joins TRBV20-1 and TRBJ2-1; TCRdb names TRBD2, which stays unverified in the absence of DNA. The CDR3 is 14 amino acids. Germline V lookup: CDR1 DFQATT, CDR2 SNEGSKA (reference sequence). This CDR3 reads CSAPPGGAYNEQFF.